The 32 T cell receptor beta chains reported below all come from one sample, sequenced in a study of T-cell reconstitution after alpha-beta-depleted transplantation in children. Construction of the TCRbeta library involved unique molecular identifiers. TCRdb processed the PCR reads anew with MiXCR; each CDR3 protein has one entry. Here the sample spans tens of thousands of distinct CDR3 sequences, 6% to 8.5% being singletons. Sequencing was performed on PBMCs from the stem cell graft donor, taken from the stem cell graft. The receptors come from a human donor who donated a stem cell graft to a child with acute lymphoblastic leukemia.

The table lists this clonotype with many counts. The V and J genes are TRBV12-3 or TRBV12-4 and TRBJ1-5; TRBD1 matches at 8 bases. This CDR3 is 14 amino acids long. Unmatched junction bases numbered 4, after V lost 6 bases and J lost 3 bases. CDR3 DNA: TGTGCCAGCAGGACAGGGGATACCAATCAGCCCCAGCATTTT. It is translated as CASRTGDTNQPQHF.

Ten or more counts support this clonotype. The V gene is TRBV6-2 or TRBV6-3, the J gene TRBJ2-7; TRBD2 matches at 11 bases. This CDR3 is built from 16 residues. Losses at the gene ends were 7 bases for V and 3 bases for J; bases not matched to a gene: 11. Germline lookup yields CDR1 MNHEY and CDR2 SVGEGT. The CDR3: CASTTPTSGALYEQYF. The CDR3 bases are TGTGCCAGCACCACCCCGACTAGCGGGGCTCTCTACGAGCAGTACTTC.

The chain has TRBV24-1 and TRBJ2-1; 10 positions match TRBD1. The CDR3 totals 17 residues. Per germline, CDR1 KGHDR and CDR2 SFDVKD. The V segment lost 0 bases and the J segment 7 bases; nucleotides outside the gene matches: 8. Here the CDR3 DNA reads TGTGCCACCAGTGATTTGAAAAGGACAGGGGGGGGGAATGAGCAGTTCTTC. Translating it yields CATSDLKRTGGGNEQFF.

CDR3 sequence (DNA): TGCAGCGGGTCGAACGGATTGAACACTGAAGCTTTCTTT. It yields the protein CSGSNGLNTEAFF. The V gene is TRBV29-1, the J gene TRBJ1-1; no reliable D call. Per the germline V gene, CDR1 is SQVTM and CDR2 is ANQGSEA. V lost 7 bases and J 0 bases, leaving 12 bases between the germline ends. The length of the CDR3 is 13 residues.

This clonotype has just a few counts. The chain combines TRBV9 with TRBJ2-1; D gene uncertain. Germline-derived CDR1 and CDR2 are SGDLS and YYNGEE. Trimming shortened V by 4 bases and J by 10 bases, and 18 bases separated the two germline ends. CDR3 length equals 14 residues. The DNA for the CDR3 is TGTGCCAGCAGCCAAATGGGGTCGACTCCCGAGCAGTTCTTC. It codes for CASSQMGSTPEQFF.

This clonotype was observed at least ten times. V gene TRBV7-2 combines with J gene TRBJ2-7, with D perhaps TRBD2 (6 bases). The germline CDR1 and CDR2 sequences are SGHTA and FQGNSA. CDR3 length: 14 residues. The germline V and J ends were trimmed by 4 bases and 5 bases, with 15 bases remaining between them. The CDR3: CASSSWTAGNEQYF. In nucleotides, the CDR3 is TGTGCCAGCAGCTCCTGGACTGCGGGAAACGAGCAGTACTTC.

This clonotype was counted ten times or more. This sequence joins TRBV20-1 and TRBJ1-5; D uncertain. The germline V gene encodes CDR1 DFQATT and CDR2 SNEGSKA (reference sequence). The CDR3 length is 18 residues. The germline V and J ends were trimmed by 0 bases and 1 base, with 19 bases remaining between them. The CDR3 nucleotides read TGCAGTGCTAGAGATATACAAAGCCGAGGCTTAAGCAATCAGCCCCAGCATTTT. Translating gives CSARDIQSRGLSNQPQHF.

This clonotype occurred many times. The gene calls are TRBV7-9 and TRBJ2-7; perhaps D is TRBD1 or TRBD2 (6 bases each). Trimming pared 4 bases from V and 1 base from J, leaving 14 bases between. The germline CDR1 and CDR2 sequences are SEHNR and FQNEAQ (reference sequence). This CDR3 has 15 amino acids. The CDR3 bases are TGTGCCAGCAGCTCAAGAGGGGGGACTTCCTACGAGCAGTACTTC. Amino acid sequence: CASSSRGGTSYEQYF.

At least ten counts were recorded for this clonotype. The chain combines TRBV12-3 or TRBV12-4 with TRBJ2-7, with a possible D match to TRBD2 (6 bases). The CDR3 contains 14 residues. V lost 0 bases, J lost 2 bases, and 8 bases lay in between. The CDR3 is CASSLARGTYEQYF. CDR3 bases: TGTGCCAGCAGTTTAGCCCGGGGGACCTACGAGCAGTACTTC.

The table lists this clonotype with many counts. The J gene is TRBJ2-7, the V gene TRBV11-2; unclear D gene. This CDR3 is built from 13 residues. The germline V gene has CDR1 SGHAT and CDR2 FQNNGV. V was cut by 2 bases and J by 0 bases, with 5 bases left in between. CDR3 protein: CASSLSNSYEQYF. The CDR3 DNA is TGTGCCAGCAGCTTATCCAACTCCTACGAGCAGTACTTC.

This clonotype was observed a handful of times. The V and J genes are TRBV19 and TRBJ1-5, with D tentatively TRBD1 (6 bases). The CDR3 totals 15 residues. Deletions cut 2 bases from V and 5 bases from J, with 13 bases between. Germline CDR1 reads LNHDA; CDR2 reads SQIVND (reference sequence). CDR3 loop: CASSIIRTAHQPQHF. The CDR3 coding sequence is TGTGCCAGTAGTATAATTAGGACAGCTCATCAGCCCCAGCATTTT.

This clonotype appeared many times. This sequence joins TRBV5-1 and TRBJ2-3; no definite D call. The CDR3 contains 14 residues. Germline V CDR1 and CDR2: SGHRS, YFSETQ. The germline V and J ends were trimmed by 0 bases and 2 bases, with 7 bases remaining between them. CDR3: CASSLDAHTDTQYF. For the CDR3, the DNA is TGCGCCAGCAGCTTGGATGCACACACAGATACGCAGTATTTT. The full variable domain, with the rest looked up from reference TRBV5-1 and TRBJ2-3, is KAGVTQTPRYLIKTRGQQVTLSCSPISGHRSVSWYQQTPGQGLQFLFEYFSETQRNKGNFPGRFSGRQFSNSRSEMNVSTLELGDSALYLCASSLDAHTDTQYFGPGTRLTVL.

This clonotype was recorded at least ten times. The CDR3 sequence: CASSQDRSRALGSDTQYF. CDR3 nucleotides: TGCGCCAGCAGCCAAGATCGTTCCAGGGCTCTCGGGTCAGATACGCAGTATTTT. This rearrangement joins TRBV4-3 to TRBJ2-3; D might be TRBD1 (5 bases). This CDR3 has 18 residues. V shed 0 bases and J shed 4 bases, with 20 bases lying between them. Looked up from germline, CDR1 is LGHNA and CDR2 is YSLEER.

This clonotype has a count of ten or more. The chain is built from TRBV3-1 and TRBJ2-1; 7 bases map to TRBD2. V lost 6 bases and J lost 4; bases outside the gene matches: 12. The length of the CDR3 is 16 residues. Looked up from germline, CDR1 is LGHDT and CDR2 is YNNKEL (reference sequence). The CDR3 DNA is TGTGCCAGCAGTCTTATCCGACTAGCACGATACAATGAGCAGTTCTTC. Translation: CASSLIRLARYNEQFF.

As regards this clonotype: Compared with germline, one end of the junction differs, possibly owing to a read error. The J gene is TRBJ2-1, the V gene TRBV6-4; no definite D call. CDR3 length equals 15 residues. Germline-derived CDR1 and CDR2 are MRHNA and SNTAGT. The CDR3 loop is CSSSDEAAGHNEQFF. CDR3 in DNA: TGTTCCAGCAGTGACGAGGCAGCAGGCCACAATGAGCAGTTCTTC.

The V and J genes are TRBV7-9 and TRBJ2-3; D is possibly TRBD2 (6 bases). Deletions cut 5 bases from V and 7 bases from J, with 10 bases between. The CDR3 is made up of 12 amino acids. Germline V lookup: CDR1 SEHNR, CDR2 FQNEAQ (reference sequence). CDR3 sequence: CASSAGLNTQYF. CDR3 sequence (DNA): TGTGCCAGCAGCGCGGGGCTGAATACGCAGTATTTT.

The sample holds many counts of this clonotype. V is TRBV5-1 and J is TRBJ2-1, with 11 bases identical to TRBD2. The CDR3 spans 16 residues. V lost 5 bases, J lost 5 bases, and 9 bases stayed unmatched. Germline CDR1 reads SGHRS; CDR2 reads YFSETQ. The CDR3 loop is CASSLMTSGAHNEQFF. The CDR3 coding sequence is TGCGCCAGCAGTTTGATGACTAGCGGGGCTCACAATGAGCAGTTCTTC.

This clonotype was counted many times. CDR3: CASSYMGQMVTEAFF. CDR3 bases: TGTGCCAGCAGTTACATGGGACAGATGGTCACTGAAGCTTTCTTT. The chain carries TRBV6-6 and TRBJ1-1, with 7 bases matching TRBD1. CDR3 length: 15 amino acids. Germline V CDR1 and CDR2: MNHNY, SVGAGI (reference sequence). Trimming at V came to 2 bases and at J to 4 bases, leaving 7 bases not matched to a gene.

This clonotype was counted only a few times. V is TRBV12-3 or TRBV12-4 and J is TRBJ1-1, with D maybe TRBD1 (5 bases). Trimming removed 4 bases at V and 1 base at J, with 7 bases between. The CDR3 sequence is 13 residues long. The CDR3 DNA sequence: TGTGCCAGCAGTTGGGACGCGAACACTGAAGCTTTCTTT. Residues: CASSWDANTEAFF.

This clonotype was counted many times. J is TRBJ1-3 and V is TRBV29-1; D unclear. This CDR3 has 13 residues. Germline V lookup: CDR1 SQVTM, CDR2 ANQGSEA. Trimming took off 5 bases at V and 2 bases at J, with 10 bases between the two ends. CDR3 sequence: CSVSLEPGNTIYF. The CDR3 DNA is TGCAGCGTTTCTTTAGAGCCTGGAAACACCATATATTTT.

This clonotype was observed many times. The chain's CDR3 is CATRGEQGYNSPLHF. In nucleotides, the CDR3 is TGTGCCACCCGTGGCGAACAGGGGTATAATTCACCCCTCCACTTT. The J gene is TRBJ1-6, the V gene TRBV6-1; 7 positions match TRBD1. The CDR3 has 15 amino acids. Germline V gene sequence: CDR1 MNHNS, CDR2 SASEGT. V dropped 10 bases and J dropped 4; count of bases not matched to a gene: 10.

This clonotype has a handful of counts. V is TRBV12-3 or TRBV12-4 and J is TRBJ1-1; weak D call: TRBD1 (5 bases). There are 15 residues in the CDR3. Trimming removed 0 bases at V and 0 bases at J, with 8 bases between. The DNA for the CDR3 is TGTGCCAGCAGTTTAGCCGCAGGGATGAACACTGAAGCTTTCTTT. Translated: CASSLAAGMNTEAFF.

There are many counts of this clonotype. This chain links TRBV27 with TRBJ2-7, with D perhaps TRBD2 (5 bases). Germline CDR1 reads MNHEY; CDR2 reads SMNVEV (reference sequence). V lost 2 bases to trimming and J lost 2 bases, with 10 bases between them. This CDR3 comprises 14 residues. The CDR3 here is CASSLRRGPYEQYF. The CDR3 DNA reads as TGTGCCAGCAGTTTACGTCGGGGTCCCTACGAGCAGTACTTC.

This clonotype was seen a handful of times. This chain connects TRBV3-1 to TRBJ2-3, with 9 positions matching TRBD2. CDR3 size: 16 residues. The germline gives CDR1 LGHDT, CDR2 YNNKEL (reference sequence). V gave up 4 bases and J gave up 2 bases; unmatched junction bases: 7. CDR3 loop: CASSPYSGSSTDTQYF. The CDR3 DNA reads as TGTGCCAGCAGCCCCTATAGCGGGAGTTCCACAGATACGCAGTATTTT.

At least ten counts were recorded for this clonotype. J is TRBJ1-4 and V is TRBV6-5, with TRBD1 matching 7 bases. From germline, CDR1 is MNHEY and CDR2 SVGAGI. V gave up 6 bases and J gave up 15 bases; unmatched junction bases: 10. This CDR3 contains 12 residues. CDR3 sequence reads: CASSAPDRTVFF. DNA for the CDR3: TGTGCCAGCAGCGCCCCGGACAGGACGGTGTTTTTT.

The chain links TRBV6-2 or TRBV6-3 to TRBJ2-7; D uncertain. The CDR3 length is 13 residues. The germline V and J ends were trimmed by 4 bases and 6 bases, with 13 bases remaining between them. From germline, CDR1 is MNHEY and CDR2 SVGEGT. Here the CDR3 reads CASSFSVRGEQYF. The CDR3 bases are TGTGCCAGCAGTTTCTCCGTTAGAGGCGAGCAGTACTTC.

This clonotype was seen at least ten times. The V call is TRBV20-1, the J call TRBJ1-1, with unresolved D. This CDR3 has 13 residues. Trimming stripped 1 base from V and 2 bases from J, with 8 bases between. Germline CDR1 DFQATT, CDR2 SNEGSKA (reference sequence). The CDR3 DNA reads as TGCAGTGCTAGAGGGGTACTAAACACTGAAGCTTTCTTT. This translates into CSARGVLNTEAFF.

This clonotype has a count of ten or more. The chain couples TRBV7-9 to TRBJ2-7, with 7 bases matching TRBD1. Germline CDR1 and CDR2: SEHNR and FQNEAQ (reference sequence). CDR3 length equals 14 residues. With 5 bases clipped from V and 6 bases from J, the junction kept 10 bases outside the gene matches. CDR3 nucleotides: TGTGCCAGCAGCCCTGGGACAGCCTTGGGCGAGCAGTACTTC. Protein product: CASSPGTALGEQYF.

Many counts were recorded for this clonotype. The chain carries TRBV4-1 and TRBJ2-7; D not certain. V was pared by 5 bases and J by 2 bases, with 7 bases between. The CDR3 is made up of 12 amino acids. Germline lookup yields CDR1 MGHRA and CDR2 YSYEKL. The CDR3 protein is CASSGFAYEQYF. CDR3 DNA sequence: TGCGCCAGCAGCGGGTTTGCCTACGAGCAGTACTTC.

This clonotype turned up a few times. Its ends do not fully match the called genes, so a read error is possible. The chain carries TRBV28 and TRBJ2-1; 8 nucleotides match TRBD2. Germline CDR1 and CDR2: MDHEN and SYDVKM. The CDR3 contains 14 residues. CDR3 bases: TGTGCCAGCAGCAGCGGGAGCGGTCTAAATGATCAGTTCTTC. It specifies CASSSGSGLNDQFF.

This clonotype came up many times. The chain has TRBV6-5 and TRBJ2-3, with D maybe TRBD2 (5 bases). Germline loops: CDR1 MNHEY, CDR2 SVGAGI. The ends were cut back, 4 bases at V and 0 bases at J, with 11 bases in the middle. This CDR3 has 15 residues. The CDR3 nucleotides are TGTGCCAGCAGTTCGAGCGGAACGAGCACAGATACGCAGTATTTT. Its translation is CASSSSGTSTDTQYF.

Many counts were recorded for this clonotype. The chain links TRBV4-3 to TRBJ2-7; 11 positions agree with TRBD1. The CDR3 loop spans 15 amino acids. V trimming: 0 bases; J trimming: 3 bases; junction bases outside the gene matches: 1. Germline V lookup: CDR1 LGHNA, CDR2 YSLEER. The DNA for the CDR3 is TGCGCCAGCAGCCAAGATGGGACAGGGGGCTACGAGCAGTACTTC. It is translated as CASSQDGTGGYEQYF.